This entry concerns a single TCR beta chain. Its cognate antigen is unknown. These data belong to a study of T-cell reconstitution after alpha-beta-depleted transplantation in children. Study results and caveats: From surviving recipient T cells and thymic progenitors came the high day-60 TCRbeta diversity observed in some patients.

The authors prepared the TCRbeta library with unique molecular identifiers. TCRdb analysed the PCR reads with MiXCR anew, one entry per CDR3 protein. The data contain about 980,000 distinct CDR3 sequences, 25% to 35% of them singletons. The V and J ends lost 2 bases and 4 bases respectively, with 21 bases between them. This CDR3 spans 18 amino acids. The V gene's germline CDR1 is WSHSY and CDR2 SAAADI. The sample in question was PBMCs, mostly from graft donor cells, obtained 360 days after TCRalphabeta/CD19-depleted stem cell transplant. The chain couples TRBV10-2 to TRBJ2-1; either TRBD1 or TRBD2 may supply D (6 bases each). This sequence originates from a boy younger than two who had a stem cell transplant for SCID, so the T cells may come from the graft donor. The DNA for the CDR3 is TGCGCCAGCAGTGAGGTCGTGTCGGGGGCCATGCCATACAATGAGCAGTTCTTC. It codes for CASSEVVSGAMPYNEQFF.